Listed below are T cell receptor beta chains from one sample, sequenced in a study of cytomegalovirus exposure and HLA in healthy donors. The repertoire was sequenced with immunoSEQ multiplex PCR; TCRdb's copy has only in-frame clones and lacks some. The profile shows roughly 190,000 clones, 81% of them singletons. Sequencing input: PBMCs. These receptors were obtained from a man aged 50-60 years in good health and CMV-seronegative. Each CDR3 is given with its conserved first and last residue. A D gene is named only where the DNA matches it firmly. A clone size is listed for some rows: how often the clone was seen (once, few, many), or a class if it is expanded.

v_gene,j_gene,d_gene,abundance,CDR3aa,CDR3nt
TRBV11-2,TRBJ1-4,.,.,CASSSGARGLFF,TGTGCCAGCAGCTCCGGAGCTCGAGGACTGTTTTTT
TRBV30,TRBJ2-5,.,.,CAWSVLRQQETQYF,TGTGCCTGGAGTGTACTGAGACAGCAAGAGACCCAGTACTTC
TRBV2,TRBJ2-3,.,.,CASSGAKTDTQYF,TGTGCCAGCAGTGGGGCAAAAACAGATACGCAGTATTTT
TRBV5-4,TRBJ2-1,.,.,CASSLAYGESSYNEQFF,TGTGCCAGCAGCTTGGCCTACGGAGAGAGCTCCTACAATGAGCAGTTCTTC
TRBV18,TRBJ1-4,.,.,CASSPSQKTNEKLFF,TGTGCCAGCTCACCATCTCAGAAAACTAATGAAAAACTGTTTTTT
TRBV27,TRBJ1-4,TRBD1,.,CASKSGGNEKLFF,TGTGCCAGCAAGTCAGGGGGAAATGAAAAACTGTTTTTT
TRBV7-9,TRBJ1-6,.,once,CASSRGQTSPLHF,TGTGCCAGCAGCCGCGGACAGACTTCACCCCTCCACTTT
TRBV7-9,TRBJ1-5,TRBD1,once,CASSLEGAGRQPQHF,TGTGCCAGCAGCTTAGAGGGGGCAGGCCGTCAGCCCCAGCATTTT
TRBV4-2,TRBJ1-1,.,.,CASSSPRLTRDTEAFF,TGTGCCAGCAGCTCCCCCCGCCTAACTAGGGACACTGAAGCTTTCTTT
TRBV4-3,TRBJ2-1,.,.,CASSQGASLNNEQFF,TGCGCCAGCAGCCAAGGTGCTAGCTTGAACAATGAGCAGTTCTTC
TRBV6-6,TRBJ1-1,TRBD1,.,CASSERGLSTEAFF,TGTGCCAGCAGCGAGAGGGGGCTTAGCACTGAAGCTTTCTTT
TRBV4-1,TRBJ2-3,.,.,CASSQDRYPTDTQYF,TGCGCCAGCAGCCAAGATCGGTACCCCACAGATACGCAGTATTTT
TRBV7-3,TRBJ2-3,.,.,CASSLGAHTDTQYF,TGTGCCAGCAGCTTAGGGGCGCACACAGATACGCAGTATTTT
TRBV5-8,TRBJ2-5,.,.,CASSLAGVTVETQYF,TGTGCCAGCAGCTTGGCGGGGGTTACCGTAGAGACCCAGTACTTC
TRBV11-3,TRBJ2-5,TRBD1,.,CASSPRGPEETQYF,TGTGCCAGCAGCCCCAGGGGGCCGGAGGAGACCCAGTACTTC
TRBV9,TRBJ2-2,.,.,CASSVQGTGELFF,TGTGCCAGCAGCGTCCAGGGCACCGGGGAGCTGTTTTTT
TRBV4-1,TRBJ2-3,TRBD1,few,CASSLPTGGTDTQYF,TGCGCCAGCAGCCTTCCGACAGGGGGGACAGATACGCAGTATTTT
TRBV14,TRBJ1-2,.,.,CASSPAGFRGHGYTF,TGTGCCAGCAGCCCCGCCGGCTTTCGAGGGCATGGCTACACCTTC
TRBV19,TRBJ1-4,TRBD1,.,CASSLGTVKEKLFF,TGTGCCAGTAGTCTAGGGACAGTGAAAGAAAAACTGTTTTTT
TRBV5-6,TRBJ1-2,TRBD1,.,CASSFGTGVGGYTF,TGTGCCAGCAGCTTCGGGACAGGGGTCGGCGGCTACACCTTC
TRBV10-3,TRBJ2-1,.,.,CAISEQQGADNEQFF,TGTGCCATCAGTGAGCAACAGGGTGCCGACAATGAGCAGTTCTTC
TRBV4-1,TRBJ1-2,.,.,CASSRGNGPFYGYTF,TGCGCCAGCAGCCGAGGGAATGGGCCTTTCTATGGCTACACCTTC
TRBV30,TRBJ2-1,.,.,CAWSVPRGPQFF,TGTGCCTGGAGTGTACCTCGCGGGCCGCAGTTCTTC
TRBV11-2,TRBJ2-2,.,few,CASSPGQGRELFF,TGTGCCAGCAGCCCCGGGCAGGGACGGGAGCTGTTTTTT
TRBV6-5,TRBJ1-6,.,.,CASSYATRGNSPLHF,TGTGCCAGCAGTTACGCGACCAGGGGTAATTCACCCCTCCACTTT
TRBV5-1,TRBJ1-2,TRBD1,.,CASSLEGALAGYTF,TGCGCCAGCAGCTTGGAGGGGGCTCTTGCTGGCTACACCTTC
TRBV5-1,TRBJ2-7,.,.,CASSRDQGISYEQYF,TGCGCCAGCAGCCGTGATCAGGGGATCAGCTACGAGCAGTACTTC
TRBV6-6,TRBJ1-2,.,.,CASRSLSDTNYGYTF,TGTGCCAGCAGATCCCTATCGGACACTAACTATGGCTACACCTTC
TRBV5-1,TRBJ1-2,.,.,CASSLKGVYGYTF,TGCGCCAGCAGCTTAAAAGGGGTCTATGGCTACACCTTC
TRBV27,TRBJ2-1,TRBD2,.,CASSSRGGDEQFF,TGTGCCAGCAGTTCGCGGGGGGGCGATGAGCAGTTCTTC
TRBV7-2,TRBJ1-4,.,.,CASTPTRDNEKLFF,TGTGCCAGCACCCCGACAAGAGATAATGAAAAACTGTTTTTT
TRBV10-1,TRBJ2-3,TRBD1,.,CASSGTGRGSDTQYF,TGCGCCAGCAGCGGGACAGGGAGAGGTTCAGATACGCAGTATTTT
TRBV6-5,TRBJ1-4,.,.,CASSYAGDFGEKLFF,TGTGCCAGCAGTTACGCGGGAGACTTCGGTGAAAAACTGTTTTTT
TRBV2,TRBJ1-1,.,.,CASRLKEAFF,TGTGCCAGCAGACTTAAGGAAGCTTTCTTT
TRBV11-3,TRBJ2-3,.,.,CASSLSRSTDTQYF,TGTGCCAGCAGCTTATCCAGAAGCACAGATACGCAGTATTTT
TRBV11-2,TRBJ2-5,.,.,CASSLEGTTQETQYF,TGTGCCAGCAGCTTAGAGGGGACAACCCAAGAGACCCAGTACTTC
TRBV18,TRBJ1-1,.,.,CASSPAGKWDTEAFF,TGTGCCAGCTCACCAGCAGGGAAATGGGACACTGAAGCTTTCTTT
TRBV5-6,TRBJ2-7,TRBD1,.,CASVRGGTGYYEQYF,TGTGCCAGCGTCCGGGGCGGGACAGGGTACTACGAGCAGTACTTC
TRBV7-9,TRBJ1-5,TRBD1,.,CASSYLEGALSNQPQHF,TGTGCCAGCAGTTACCTAGAGGGGGCACTTAGCAATCAGCCCCAGCATTTT
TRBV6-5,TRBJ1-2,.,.,CASSLRGYGYTF,TGTGCCAGCAGTTTGCGGGGGTATGGCTACACCTTC
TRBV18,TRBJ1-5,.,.,CASGTGRIDSGQPQHF,TGTGCCAGTGGAACAGGGCGGATCGACTCAGGGCAGCCCCAGCATTTT
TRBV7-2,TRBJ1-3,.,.,CASSSVPTSTIYF,TGTGCCAGCAGCTCCGTCCCAACAAGCACCATATATTTT